Shown below are 30 T cell receptor beta chains from a single sample sequenced in a study of blood T cell dynamics during melanoma immunotherapy. Profiled with immunoSEQ multiplex PCR; TCRdb holds only in-frame clones, not every one. The sample contains more than 6,500 clones, around 81% of which appear only once. Described time point: pre-treatment baseline. The source material was blood, sampled from a patient treated with checkpoint blockade. The receptor set was obtained from a human donor with melanoma.

The chain is built from TRBV5-1 and TRBJ2-7; 8 bases agree with TRBD2. V trimming: 3 bases; J trimming: 5 bases; junction bases outside the gene matches: 7. The V gene's germline CDR1 is SGHRS and CDR2 YFSETQ. The length of the CDR3 is 14 residues. This CDR3 is CASSWSGGRNEQYF. The CDR3, as DNA: TGCGCCAGCAGCTGGTCGGGCGGGAGGAACGAGCAGTACTTC.

In DNA form, the CDR3 reads TGTGCCAGTAGTATAGATCTTGAGGGGCCCGAACTTTCCCAAGAGACCCAGTACTTC. Amino acids: CASSIDLEGPELSQETQYF. This chain uses TRBV19 with TRBJ2-5; D possibly uses TRBD1 or TRBD2 (5 bases each). This CDR3 comprises 19 residues. Looked up from germline, CDR1 is LNHDA and CDR2 is SQIVND (reference sequence). V gave up 0 bases and J gave up 1 base, with 21 bases separating them.

Relative to its sample, this clone is medium-sized. The chain recombines TRBV18 with TRBJ1-4; tentative D call: TRBD1 (5 bases). The CDR3 covers 16 residues. Trimming cost V 3 bases and J 4 bases, with 15 bases left between them. The germline V gene has CDR1 KGHSH and CDR2 LQKENI. This CDR3 reads CASSPSDGHYNEKLFF. Here the CDR3 DNA reads TGTGCCAGCTCACCCTCGGACGGACACTATAATGAAAAACTGTTTTTT. The variable domain in full, completed from reference TRBV18 and TRBJ1-4, reads NAGVMQNPRHLVRRRGQEARLRCSPMKGHSHVYWYRQLPEEGLKFMVYLQKENIIDESGMPKERFSAEFPKEGPSILRIQQVVRGDSAAYFCASSPSDGHYNEKLFFGSGTQLSVL.

The rearrangement links TRBV6-5 to TRBJ2-7; 8 bases are shared with TRBD1. In germline, CDR1 is MNHEY, CDR2 SVGAGI. The CDR3 runs to 15 residues. Trimming at V came to 5 bases and at J to 4 bases, leaving 10 bases not matched to a gene. The CDR3, as DNA: TGTGCCAGCAGTAGAGGTTCCGACAGGGGTTACGAGCAGTACTTC. This encodes CASSRGSDRGYEQYF.

The chain is built from TRBV10-3 and TRBJ1-3, with no clear D. Germline values: CDR1 ENHRY, CDR2 SYGVKD. The CDR3 totals 16 residues. V was shortened by 3 bases and J by 1 base, with 13 bases between the two germline ends. The CDR3 DNA reads as TGTGCCATCAGTGACTCGAGGACCGGTTCTGGAAACACCATATATTTT. This codes for CAISDSRTGSGNTIYF.

The V gene is TRBV28, the J gene TRBJ1-2; D perhaps matches TRBD1 (5 bases). CDR3 length: 14 residues. Per the germline V gene, CDR1 is MDHEN and CDR2 is SYDVKM. Trimming cost V 6 bases and J 0 bases, with 11 bases left between them. In DNA, the CDR3 is TGTGCCAGCAGGACTGGGACGGCTAACTATGGCTACACCTTC. Translating it yields CASRTGTANYGYTF.

This chain connects TRBV30 to TRBJ2-7, with D unresolved. The CDR3 consists of 13 residues. Germline V CDR1 and CDR2: GTSNPN, SVGIG (reference sequence). V was pared by 0 bases and J by 3 bases, with 9 bases between. CDR3 sequence: CAWSVGGYYEQYF. As DNA, the CDR3 is TGTGCCTGGAGTGTAGGCGGATACTACGAGCAGTACTTC.

The rearrangement joins TRBV7-9 to TRBJ1-1, with D possibly matching TRBD1 (5 bases). Germline lookup yields CDR1 SEHNR and CDR2 FQNEAQ (reference sequence). This CDR3 is built from 17 residues. V lost 1 base, J lost 4 bases, and 19 bases lay in between. The CDR3 DNA reads TGTGCCAGCAGCTTAGGGGCCTGGGGAGGGGAGGGCACTGAAGCTTTCTTT. Residues: CASSLGAWGGEGTEAFF.

V is TRBV11-2 and J is TRBJ2-1; a weak D match, TRBD2 (6 bases). Germline lookup yields CDR1 SGHAT and CDR2 FQNNGV. This CDR3 has 15 residues. V was pared by 4 bases and J by 4 bases, with 14 bases between. The CDR3 bases are TGTGCCAGCAGCTCCCGGTTAGCGGTATACAATGAGCAGTTCTTC. Its translation: CASSSRLAVYNEQFF.

The chain employs TRBV27 and TRBJ2-7; 10 positions match TRBD2. The CDR3 has 18 amino acids. Germline CDR1 reads MNHEY; CDR2 reads SMNVEV (reference sequence). Unmatched junction bases numbered 13, after V lost 5 bases and J lost 0 bases. The CDR3: CASSAHGTSGMVSYEQYF. CDR3 nucleotides: TGTGCCAGCAGTGCTCACGGCACTAGCGGGATGGTCTCCTACGAGCAGTACTTC.

CDR3 region: CASSTQTSYEQYF. The CDR3 nucleotides read TGTGCCAGCAGTACCCAGACCTCCTACGAGCAGTACTTC. The chain links TRBV6-5 to TRBJ2-7; the D is unclear. The length of the CDR3 is 13 residues. V dropped 5 bases and J dropped 0 bases, with 8 bases sitting between them. The germline V gene has CDR1 MNHEY and CDR2 SVGAGI.

This clone was observed a handful of times. V usage is TRBV13 and J usage is TRBJ2-6, with a possible D match to TRBD2 (5 bases). CDR1 is PRHDT, CDR2 FYEKMQ, per germline (reference sequence). The CDR3 loop spans 17 amino acids. Trimming cost V 0 bases and J 1 base, with 10 bases left between them. The CDR3 DNA reads TGTGCCAGCAGCTTAGGCTTGCGAGGGTCTGGGGCCAACGTCCTGACTTTC. This sequence encodes CASSLGLRGSGANVLTF.

J is TRBJ2-7 and V is TRBV18; D remains unclear. This CDR3 is built from 13 residues. V was trimmed by 6 bases and J by 0 bases, leaving 9 bases between them. Germline CDR1 and CDR2: KGHSH and LQKENI. DNA for the CDR3: TGTGCCAGCTCGCCTGACAACTCCTACGAGCAGTACTTC. Translation gives CASSPDNSYEQYF.

This clone came up once. This chain connects TRBV7-9 to TRBJ2-7; D gene ambiguous. The CDR3 has 13 residues. The V end was cut by 1 base, the J end by 4 bases, with 8 bases between. Looked up from germline, CDR1 is SEHNR and CDR2 is FQNEAQ (reference sequence). The CDR3 coding sequence is TGTGCCAGCAGCTTAGACGTCAGGTACGAGCAGTACTTC. Amino acids: CASSLDVRYEQYF.

This clone was detected a few times. The CDR3 sequence is CASSVRRSYEQYF. The CDR3 region has the DNA TGTGCCAGCAGTGTTAGGAGGTCCTACGAGCAGTACTTC. The gene calls are TRBV2 and TRBJ2-7; TRBD2 might be the D (5 bases). This CDR3 is 13 amino acids long. V lost 4 bases to trimming and J lost 1 base, with 8 bases between them. Germline assignment: CDR1 SNHLY and CDR2 FYNNEI.

The chain uses TRBV5-5 and TRBJ1-4, with 9 bases fitting TRBD1. Looked up from germline, CDR1 is SGHKS and CDR2 is YYEKEE (reference sequence). The J segment lost 8 bases and the V segment lost 2 bases, leaving 10 bases of the junction unmatched. This CDR3 comprises 16 residues. This chain's CDR3 is CASSLATGGNREKLFF. In DNA form, the CDR3 reads TGTGCCAGCAGCTTAGCTACAGGGGGCAATCGAGAAAAACTGTTTTTT.

This chain joins TRBV7-2 and TRBJ2-7, with 14 bases matching TRBD2. This CDR3 is built from 16 residues. With V trimmed by 3 bases and J by 5 bases, 6 bases remained unmatched. Per germline, CDR1 SGHTA and CDR2 FQGNSA. CDR3 DNA: TGTGCCAGCAGCTTTAGACTAGCGGGAGGGCCCCACGAGCAGTACTTC. Encoded protein: CASSFRLAGGPHEQYF. The whole variable domain, filled in from reference TRBV7-2 and TRBJ2-7, reads GAGVSQSPSNKVTEKGKDVELRCDPISGHTALYWYRQSLGQGLEFLIYFQGNSAPDKSGLPSDRFSAERTGGSVSTLTIQRTQQEDSAVYLCASSFRLAGGPHEQYFGPGTRLTVT.

This clone was seen only a few times. V gene TRBV29-1 combines with J gene TRBJ1-5; no clear D. The germline V gene has CDR1 SQVTM and CDR2 ANQGSEA. The ends were cut back, 4 bases at V and 2 bases at J, with 6 bases in the middle. The CDR3 runs to 12 residues. In nucleotides, the CDR3 is TGCAGCGTTGGAGTGGGCAATCAGCCCCAGCATTTT. Translating it yields CSVGVGNQPQHF.

The sample holds a few counts of this clone. This chain joins TRBV7-9 and TRBJ1-3, with unresolved D. The CDR3 totals 14 residues. The germline V gene encodes CDR1 SEHNR and CDR2 FQNEAQ (reference sequence). V was cut by 2 bases and J by 0 bases, with 5 bases left in between. CDR3 sequence reads: CASSLPNSGNTIYF. In DNA form, the CDR3 reads TGTGCCAGCAGCTTACCCAACTCTGGAAACACCATATATTTT.

The V call is TRBV28, the J call TRBJ1-5; TRBD1 aligns across 8 bases. This CDR3 is built from 14 residues. Germline V gene sequence: CDR1 MDHEN, CDR2 SYDVKM. The V gene end was trimmed by 6 bases and the J gene end by 1 base; junction bases not matched to a gene: 2. CDR3 nucleotides: TGTGCCAGCAGGTACAGGGGGAGCAATCAGCCCCAGCATTTT. As protein: CASRYRGSNQPQHF.

The rearrangement uses TRBV19 and TRBJ1-1; the match to TRBD1 covers 7 bases. Losses at the gene ends were 5 bases for V and 1 base for J; bases not matched to a gene: 4. CDR1 is LNHDA and CDR2 is SQIVND in the germline V gene (reference sequence). The CDR3 sequence is 14 residues long. The CDR3 here is CASSLRGPNTEAFF. CDR3 sequence (DNA): TGTGCCAGTAGTTTAAGGGGGCCGAACACTGAAGCTTTCTTT. Supplemented by reference TRBV19 and TRBJ1-1, the full variable domain reads DGGITQSPKYLFRKEGQNVTLSCEQNLNHDAMYWYRQDPGQGLRLIYYSQIVNDFQKGDIAEGYSVSREKKESFPLTVTSAQKNPTAFYLCASSLRGPNTEAFFGQGTRLTVV.

This chain joins TRBV6-5 and TRBJ1-5, with a weak D call TRBD1 (5 bases). Looked up from germline, CDR1 is MNHEY and CDR2 is SVGAGI. The germline V and J ends were trimmed by 7 bases and 6 bases, with 16 bases remaining between them. The CDR3 length is 14 residues. CDR3 protein: CASKLMGGGQPQHF. DNA for the CDR3: TGTGCCAGCAAACTTATGGGGGGAGGTCAGCCCCAGCATTTT.

The chain uses TRBV7-8 and TRBJ2-3, with a possible D match to TRBD1 (5 bases). Trimming took off 1 base at V and 0 bases at J, with 11 bases between the two ends. This CDR3 has 16 residues. CDR1 is SGHVS, CDR2 FQNEAQ, per germline. CDR3 residues: CASSLDQGISTDTQYF. In nucleotides, the CDR3 is TGTGCCAGCAGCTTAGATCAGGGAATCAGCACAGATACGCAGTATTTT.

The rearrangement joins TRBV28 to TRBJ1-6, with TRBD1 matching over 8 bases. V lost 6 bases, J lost 3 bases, and 4 bases stayed unmatched. This CDR3 has 15 residues. Per the germline V gene, CDR1 is MDHEN and CDR2 is SYDVKM. CDR3 DNA: TGTGCCAGCAGGAATACAGGGGGCTATAATTCACCCCTCCACTTT. This codes for CASRNTGGYNSPLHF.

In its sample, this clone was seen a few times. The rearrangement links TRBV11-2 to TRBJ2-7, with D possibly matching TRBD1 (6 bases). The CDR3 covers 12 residues. Germline V gives CDR1 SGHAT, CDR2 FQNNGV. The V end was cut by 5 bases, the J end by 3 bases, with 8 bases between. CDR3 nucleotides: TGTGCCAGCAGCCAGACAGGCTACGAGCAGTACTTC. Encoded protein: CASSQTGYEQYF.

The rearrangement uses TRBV30 and TRBJ1-3; weak D call: TRBD1 (5 bases). The CDR3 has 16 amino acids. Between the trimmed V and J ends, which lost 8 bases and 0 bases, there was a span of 20 bases. CDR1 and CDR2 (germline): GTSNPN, SVGIG (reference sequence). CDR3 amino acids: CARMEAGKISGNTIYF. CDR3 in DNA: TGTGCCCGGATGGAGGCAGGGAAAATCTCTGGAAACACCATATATTTT.

This clone was counted once. V and J are TRBV29-1 and TRBJ1-2; D is possibly TRBD1 (6 bases). The CDR3 sequence is 12 residues long. The germline V gene has CDR1 SQVTM and CDR2 ANQGSEA. V lost 3 bases and J 3 bases, leaving 8 bases between the germline ends. CDR3 DNA: TGCAGCGTTGAGAGGACAGACTATGGCTACACCTTC. It yields the protein CSVERTDYGYTF.

This chain connects TRBV7-2 to TRBJ2-7, with D perhaps TRBD2 (5 bases). This CDR3 is built from 15 residues. Germline lookup yields CDR1 SGHTA and CDR2 FQGNSA. Trimming left V 3 bases short and J 7 bases short, with 19 bases between. The CDR3 DNA is TGTGCCAGCAGCTTCAACTCCGGGCCCCCGGGAGAGCAGTACTTC. This sequence encodes CASSFNSGPPGEQYF.

V and J are TRBV19 and TRBJ2-5; the D gene is possibly TRBD2 (6 bases). TRBJ2-7 explains the end of the DNA better; the J call may be wrong. The CDR3 runs 15 residues. The V gene's germline CDR1 is LNHDA and CDR2 SQIVND (reference sequence). The CDR3 loop reads CASSIAGVEGYEQYF. The CDR3 DNA follows: TGTGCCAGTAGTATAGCGGGAGTAGAGGGCTACGAGCAGTACTTC.

The DNA of the CDR3 is TGTGCCAGCAGTTACGGGAGCTCTGGAAACACCATATATTTT. Amino acids: CASSYGSSGNTIYF. The chain joins TRBV6-5 to TRBJ1-3; D ambiguous. This CDR3 region has 14 residues. Germline CDR1 is MNHEY and CDR2 is SVGAGI. Trimming shortened V by 2 bases and J by 0 bases, and 5 bases separated the two germline ends.